This T cell receptor (beta chain) appears in the sequencing data of a study of radiotherapy plus CTLA-4 blockade in lung cancer. Study in general: In roughly 17% of patients, objective responses were seen; around 31% had disease control. Notes on the study in general: Among reported predictors of response, early blood T cell clone dynamics with interferon-beta performed best. Subsequent to radiotherapy plus ipilimumab, tumor-derived TCR clones underwent expansion in blood.

Germline V gene lookup returns CDR1 SGHAT and CDR2 FQNNGV. This CDR3 is built from 16 residues. The J segment lost 4 bases and the V segment lost 5 bases, leaving 11 bases of the junction unmatched. Some clones are missing from TCRdb's copy, which holds only in-frame ones; the method was immunoSEQ multiplex PCR. The top ten clones hold approximately 15% of a sample with tens of thousands of clones, approximately 86% of them seen once. For this clone: What it recognizes is unknown.

The specimen was peripheral blood, collected from a patient treated with radiotherapy plus ipilimumab. The chain has TRBV11-2 and TRBJ2-7; 10 nucleotides match TRBD2. The receptor was derived from a human donor with non-small cell lung cancer that progressed on radiotherapy plus ipilimumab. The CDR3 spells CASSIGSGGNGYEQYF. For the CDR3, the DNA is TGTGCCAGCAGCATAGGTAGCGGGGGGAATGGGTACGAGCAGTACTTC.